One TCR beta chain is described in this entry. Its antigen is unknown. This specimen includes other DNA sequences encoding the same CDR3. This table comes from immunoSEQ multiplex PCR, and its TCRdb copy is limited to in-frame clones, with some not included. The sample contains tens of thousands of clones, 70% to 80% of which appear only once. J was trimmed by 0 bases and V by 2 bases; bases with no gene match: 3. In germline, CDR1 is SGHRS, CDR2 YFSETQ. The length of the CDR3 is 16 residues. Focal radiation with ipilimumab CTLA-4 blockade was given to patients with chemo-refractory metastatic non-small-cell lung cancer. This record belongs to a study of radiotherapy plus CTLA-4 blockade in lung cancer. Whole-study findings and limits: Clones derived from tumor TCRs expanded in blood after radiotherapy plus ipilimumab.

The gene calls are TRBV5-1 and TRBJ2-2; 8 nucleotides match TRBD1. The material was peripheral blood, obtained from a patient treated with radiotherapy plus ipilimumab. This receptor was identified in a human donor with non-small cell lung cancer who had a complete response to radiotherapy plus ipilimumab. CDR3: CASSLGQGTNTGELFF. The CDR3 coding sequence is TGCGCCAGCAGCTTAGGACAGGGTACGAACACCGGGGAGCTGTTTTTT.